A single sample is the source of the 8 T cell receptor beta chains below, sequenced in a study of immune heterogeneity within non-small cell lung tumors. TCR beta CDR3 amplification used multiplex PCR with 32 V and 13 J primers. TCRdb called the multiplex PCR reads again in MiXCR, with one record for every CDR3 protein. The table shows about 22,000 distinct CDR3 sequences, with 28% occurring only once. Bulk tumor genomic DNA served as template, at roughly 600 ng per sample. Far-apart biopsies, several per primary tumor, were taken during surgery. Curative surgical treatment was performed in patients who had newly diagnosed, untreated non-small cell lung cancer. Specimen: lung tumor tissue. The receptors stem from a man aged 35 to 55 with non-small cell lung cancer.

This clonotype turned up a few times. DNA of the CDR3: TGTGCCAGCAGCTTCACCGGGACTAGCGGGCCTAGAGGAGAGACCCAGTACTTC. Amino acid sequence: CASSFTGTSGPRGETQYF. The chain has TRBV7-2 and TRBJ2-5; 12 positions match TRBD2. The V segment lost 3 bases and the J segment 4 bases; nucleotides outside the gene matches: 12. The germline V gene has CDR1 SGHTA and CDR2 FQGNSA. The CDR3 sequence is 18 residues long.

This chain connects TRBV6-5 to TRBJ2-1, with D perhaps matching TRBD2 (5 bases). This CDR3 contains 14 residues. Germline CDR1 reads MNHEY; CDR2 reads SVGAGI. Trimming stripped 5 bases from V and 0 bases from J, with 8 bases between. In DNA form, the CDR3 reads TGTGCCAGCAGTACTAGGGTCTCCTACAATGAGCAGTTCTTC. Its protein is CASSTRVSYNEQFF.

Here the CDR3 reads CASSGGGPTSNQPQHF. CDR3 in DNA: TGTGCCAGCAGCGGGGGGGGACCCACTAGCAATCAGCCCCAGCATTTT. The chain employs TRBV5-6 and TRBJ1-5; tentatively, D is TRBD1 (5 bases). The CDR3 contains 16 residues. Germline V gives CDR1 SGHDT, CDR2 YYEEEE. Trimming removed 4 bases at V and 0 bases at J, with 14 bases between.

Comment on this clonotype: One base away lies a much larger clone, so this may be a sequencing read error. V usage is TRBV27 and J usage is TRBJ1-3; TRBD1 aligns across 7 bases. Germline V gives CDR1 MNHEY, CDR2 SMNVEV (reference sequence). J was trimmed by 8 bases and V by 6 bases; bases with no gene match: 13. The CDR3 contains 15 residues. In DNA, the CDR3 is TGTGCCAGCAGCCTAACTTGGCAGGGGGGAGACACCATATATTTT. Translation: CASSLTWQGGDTIYF.

This clonotype appeared many times. This sequence joins TRBV6-5 and TRBJ1-5; TRBD1 is a possible D gene (5 bases). Trimming pared 0 bases from V and 4 bases from J, leaving 10 bases between. The CDR3 sequence is 15 residues long. Germline-derived CDR1 and CDR2 are MNHEY and SVGAGI. The DNA for the CDR3 is TGTGCCAGCAGTTACTCGTGGGGGGGGAATCAGCCCCAGCATTTT. It encodes CASSYSWGGNQPQHF.

This clonotype has at least ten counts. One end of the junction does not line up with germline, which may come from a read error. The chain couples TRBV7-7 to TRBJ2-2; D unclear. Germline V CDR1 and CDR2: SSHAT, FNYEAQ (reference sequence). The CDR3 is made up of 14 amino acids. The CDR3 sequence is CASSARSWGGELFF. Written as DNA, the CDR3 is TGTGCTAGCAGCGCCCGGTCCTGGGGCGGGGAGCTGTTTTTT.

V usage is TRBV11-3 and J usage is TRBJ2-3, with a possible D match to TRBD2 (6 bases). CDR1 SGHNT and CDR2 YENEEA come from the germline V gene. Deletions cut 5 bases from V and 5 bases from J, with 17 bases between. The CDR3 covers 15 residues. For the CDR3, the DNA is TGTGCCAGCAGCACCCGGGACGACGGGGGAGATACGCAGTATTTT. This translates into CASSTRDDGGDTQYF.

Worth noting for this clonotype: One junction end disagrees with the germline gene, perhaps due to a read error. The chain joins TRBV6-9 to TRBJ2-3; perhaps TRBD1 as D (5 bases). This CDR3 contains 14 residues. Germline values: CDR1 MNHGY, CDR2 SVAAGI. The CDR3 DNA follows: TGTGCCAGCAGTTACGCCCAGGGAAGAGATACGCATTATTTT. This encodes CASSYAQGRDTHYF.